The next 9 T cell receptor beta chains were all read from a single sample in a study of cytomegalovirus exposure and HLA in healthy donors. The PCR ran on 60 Vbeta and 13 Jbeta primers. The table came from immunoSEQ multiplex PCR; TCRdb's copy has only in-frame clones and leaves some out. The table lists 150,000 to 200,000 clones, 75% to 90% of them singletons. The specimen was PBMCs. These receptors came from a man aged 50 to 60 in good health and CMV-seronegative.

The chain combines TRBV7-9 with TRBJ2-5; 10 nucleotides align to TRBD1. The J call is doubtful: the DNA matches TRBJ2-7 better. Germline V gene data show CDR1 as SEHNR and CDR2 as FQNEAQ (reference sequence). The CDR3 is 14 amino acids. CDR3 amino acids: CASSYRDRGDEQYF. DNA for the CDR3: TGTGCCAGCAGCTACCGGGACAGGGGCGACGAGCAGTACTTC.

This clone has a handful of counts. The V call is TRBV7-9, the J call TRBJ1-1, with a weak D call TRBD1 (5 bases). Trimming stripped 2 bases from V and 4 bases from J, with 8 bases between. The CDR3 contains 13 residues. Germline-derived CDR1 and CDR2 are SEHNR and FQNEAQ (reference sequence). In DNA form, the CDR3 reads TGTGCCAGCAGCTTAAGGGACTCCACTGAAGCTTTCTTT. It is translated as CASSLRDSTEAFF.

About this clone itself: In the same sample, other DNA sequences code for this CDR3. V usage is TRBV6-5 and J usage is TRBJ2-2, with 9 bases identical to TRBD1. Germline V gives CDR1 MNHEY, CDR2 SVGAGI. With V trimmed by 7 bases and J by 7 bases, 7 bases remained unmatched. This CDR3 comprises 14 residues. The CDR3 DNA reads as TGTGCCAGCAACCAAGGACAGGGGAGCGGGGAGCTGTTTTTT. This gives the protein CASNQGQGSGELFF.

This rearrangement joins TRBV7-9 to TRBJ1-1, with no clear D. The V end lost 6 bases, the J end lost 0 bases, and 8 bases lay between the germline ends. CDR1 is SEHNR, CDR2 FQNEAQ, per germline (reference sequence). The CDR3 sequence is 13 residues long. CDR3 DNA sequence: TGTGCCAGCAGGCGAGAGGTGAACACTGAAGCTTTCTTT. Amino acid sequence: CASRREVNTEAFF.

This sequence joins TRBV6-5 and TRBJ2-3, with no clear D. Deletions cut 0 bases from V and 5 bases from J, with 6 bases between. The CDR3 totals 13 residues. Germline loops: CDR1 MNHEY, CDR2 SVGAGI. The CDR3 protein is CASSYSSKDTQYF. CDR3 coding DNA: TGTGCCAGCAGTTACTCCAGTAAAGATACGCAGTATTTT.

This rearrangement joins TRBV5-1 to TRBJ2-3; tentative D call: TRBD1 (6 bases). Looked up from germline, CDR1 is SGHRS and CDR2 is YFSETQ. CDR3 size: 14 residues. The V and J ends lost 0 bases and 4 bases respectively, with 9 bases between them. The CDR3: CASSLGQGSDTQYF. The DNA for the CDR3 is TGCGCCAGCAGCTTGGGTCAGGGGTCAGATACGCAGTATTTT.

This clone was seen just once. This chain joins TRBV30 and TRBJ1-2; 8 positions agree with TRBD1. The V and J ends lost 2 bases and 5 bases, in that order; junction bases with no gene match: 4. The CDR3 is 13 amino acids. The germline V gene has CDR1 GTSNPN and CDR2 SVGIG (reference sequence). The DNA for the CDR3 is TGTGCCTGGAGTCCGGACAGGGAATATGGCTACACCTTC. Its protein product is CAWSPDREYGYTF. Filled out from reference TRBV30 and TRBJ1-2, the complete variable domain reads SQTIHQWPATLVQPVGSPLSLECTVEGTSNPNLYWYRQAAGRGLQLLFYSVGIGQISSEVPQNLSASRPQDRQFILSSKKLLLSDSGFYLCAWSPDREYGYTFGSGTRLTVV.

The chain is built from TRBV19 and TRBJ1-5, with TRBD1 matching over 8 bases. CDR1 LNHDA and CDR2 SQIVND come from the germline V gene (reference sequence). The CDR3 is 14 residues long. Unmatched junction bases numbered 6, after V lost 7 bases and J lost 4 bases. The CDR3 spells CASNQGQVNQPQHF. Written as DNA, the CDR3 is TGTGCCAGTAACCAGGGACAGGTGAATCAGCCCCAGCATTTT. The complete variable domain, with remaining parts taken from reference TRBV19 and TRBJ1-5, reads DGGITQSPKYLFRKEGQNVTLSCEQNLNHDAMYWYRQDPGQGLRLIYYSQIVNDFQKGDIAEGYSVSREKKESFPLTVTSAQKNPTAFYLCASNQGQVNQPQHFGDGTRLSIL.

The V call is TRBV15, the J call TRBJ1-2; D is possibly TRBD1 (6 bases). V was clipped by 3 bases and J by 8 bases, with 13 bases between them. CDR1 LNHNV and CDR2 YYDKDF come from the germline V gene (reference sequence). This CDR3 is 13 amino acids long. The CDR3 coding sequence is TGTGCCACCAGCAGGAGGGGGTATCAAGGCTACACCTTC. Its protein product is CATSRRGYQGYTF.